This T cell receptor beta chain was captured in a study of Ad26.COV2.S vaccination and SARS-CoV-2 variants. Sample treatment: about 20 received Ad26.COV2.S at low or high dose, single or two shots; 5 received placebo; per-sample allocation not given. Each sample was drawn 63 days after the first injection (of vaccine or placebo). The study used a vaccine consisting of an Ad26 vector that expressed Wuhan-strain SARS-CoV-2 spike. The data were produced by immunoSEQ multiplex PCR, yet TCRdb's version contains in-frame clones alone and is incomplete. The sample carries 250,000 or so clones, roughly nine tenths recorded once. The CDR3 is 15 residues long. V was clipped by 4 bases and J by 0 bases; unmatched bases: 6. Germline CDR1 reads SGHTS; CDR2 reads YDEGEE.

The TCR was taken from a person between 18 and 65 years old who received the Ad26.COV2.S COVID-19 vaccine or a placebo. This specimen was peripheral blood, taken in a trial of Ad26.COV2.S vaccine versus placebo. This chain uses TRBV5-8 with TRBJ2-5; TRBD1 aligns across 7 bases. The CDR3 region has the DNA TGTGCCAGCAGCCTGACAGGGATTGACCAAGAGACCCAGTACTTC. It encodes CASSLTGIDQETQYF.